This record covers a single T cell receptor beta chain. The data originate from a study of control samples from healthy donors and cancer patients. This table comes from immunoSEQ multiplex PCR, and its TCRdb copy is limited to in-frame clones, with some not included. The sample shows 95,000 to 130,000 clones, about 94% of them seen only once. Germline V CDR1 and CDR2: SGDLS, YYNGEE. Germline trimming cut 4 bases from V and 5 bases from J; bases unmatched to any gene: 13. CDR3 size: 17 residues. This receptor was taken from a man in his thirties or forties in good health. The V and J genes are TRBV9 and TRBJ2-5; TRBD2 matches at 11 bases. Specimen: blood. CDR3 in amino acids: CASSPVLAGGRAETQYF. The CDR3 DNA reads TGTGCCAGCAGCCCCGTATTAGCGGGGGGGCGAGCGGAGACCCAGTACTTC.